This is a list of T cell receptor beta chains from one sample in a study of T cell repertoires in cytomegalovirus infection. TCRdb re-called the reads with MiXCR, one entry per CDR3 protein. Here the sample spans just under 550,000 distinct CDR3 sequences, about 26% being singletons. Sequencing was done on a sample of PBMCs. Receptor source: a human donor in good health (CMV status not recorded). Some clones in this sample may be carry-over from other donors' samples. The conserved cysteine and the conserved F or W are not part of the CDR3 here. Each record gives: V gene, J gene, CDR3 protein.

v_gene: TRBV7-2; j_gene: TRBJ2-6; CDR3aa: ASSLAERVSGANVLT
v_gene: TRBV9; j_gene: TRBJ2-1; CDR3aa: ASSPQGHSTGNEQF
v_gene: TRBV27; j_gene: TRBJ2-1; CDR3aa: ASSTRDRHYNEQF
v_gene: TRBV6-2/TRBV6-3; j_gene: TRBJ2-5; CDR3aa: ASSFETTYLKGVQETQY
v_gene: TRBV29-1; j_gene: TRBJ2-1; CDR3aa: SVEGRDSSYNEQF
v_gene: TRBV11-3; j_gene: TRBJ1-4; CDR3aa: ASSAGTGLGHNEKLF
v_gene: TRBV12-3/TRBV12-4; j_gene: TRBJ2-2; CDR3aa: ASSLWLAGGTGELF
v_gene: TRBV5-1; j_gene: TRBJ2-7; CDR3aa: ASSYGGESYEQY
v_gene: TRBV24-1; j_gene: TRBJ2-1; CDR3aa: ATSDLTRTGADEQF
v_gene: TRBV4-3; j_gene: TRBJ1-2; CDR3aa: ASSQGRGLGGYT
v_gene: TRBV7-2; j_gene: TRBJ1-5; CDR3aa: ASSYHRGPNQPQH
v_gene: TRBV12-3/TRBV12-4; j_gene: TRBJ2-1; CDR3aa: ASTVLGEQF
v_gene: TRBV20-1; j_gene: TRBJ2-1; CDR3aa: SAHFMASGDNEQF
v_gene: TRBV12-3/TRBV12-4; j_gene: TRBJ2-1; CDR3aa: ASRQQRGNEQF
v_gene: TRBV20-1; j_gene: TRBJ2-1; CDR3aa: SANGLAGSNEQF
v_gene: TRBV19; j_gene: TRBJ2-1; CDR3aa: ASSKGASSYNEQF
v_gene: TRBV6-2/TRBV6-3; j_gene: TRBJ2-7; CDR3aa: ASSYPSGIHSGEQY
v_gene: TRBV6-5; j_gene: TRBJ2-5; CDR3aa: ASSSAGQETQY
v_gene: TRBV6-2/TRBV6-3; j_gene: TRBJ2-3; CDR3aa: ASSYPSGRLRTDTQY
v_gene: TRBV7-2; j_gene: TRBJ2-7; CDR3aa: ASSLAGTSSHEQY
v_gene: TRBV7-9; j_gene: TRBJ2-5; CDR3aa: ASSLAVAQFQETQY
v_gene: TRBV7-8; j_gene: TRBJ2-2; CDR3aa: ASSLWGGATGELF
v_gene: TRBV7-8; j_gene: TRBJ1-4; CDR3aa: ASSLGGGVTNEKLF
v_gene: TRBV12-3/TRBV12-4; j_gene: TRBJ1-2; CDR3aa: ASSFASFGYT
v_gene: TRBV27; j_gene: TRBJ2-3; CDR3aa: ASSLYLREGYTDTQY
v_gene: TRBV4-1; j_gene: TRBJ2-3; CDR3aa: ASSRAERGATDTQY